This TCR beta chain was documented in a study of OX40 agonist ivuxolimab in advanced cancers. Regarding the study as a whole: Nonresponders, in some cases, also had low normalized T-cell clonal expansion. Averaged across samples, CD8+ T cells carried more expanded clones than CD4+ did. At 0.1 to 3.0 mg/kg and by week 6, CD4+ and CD8+ T cells in the blood had expanded clonally.

Measured with immunoSEQ multiplex PCR; TCRdb has only the in-frame clones, and not every one. The repertoire holds approximately 72,000 clones, approximately 86% seen once, with 0.8% to 0.9% in the top ten. Comment on this clone: The antigen remains unidentified.

The CDR3 is 15 residues long. V was pared by 8 bases and J by 0 bases, with 17 bases between. CDR1 LGHNA and CDR2 YSLEER come from the germline V gene. V is TRBV4-3 and J is TRBJ2-7; possibly TRBD1 for D (7 bases). Material: CD4+ or CD8+ T cells sorted from blood, obtained in a trial of the OX40 agonist ivuxolimab. This clonotype was sampled from an adult with an advanced solid tumor such as melanoma, head and neck, liver or kidney cancer. CDR3 sequence (DNA): TGCGCCAGCCCAAGGGCGGGACAGAGCTCCTACGAGCAGTACTTC. It is translated as CASPRAGQSSYEQYF.